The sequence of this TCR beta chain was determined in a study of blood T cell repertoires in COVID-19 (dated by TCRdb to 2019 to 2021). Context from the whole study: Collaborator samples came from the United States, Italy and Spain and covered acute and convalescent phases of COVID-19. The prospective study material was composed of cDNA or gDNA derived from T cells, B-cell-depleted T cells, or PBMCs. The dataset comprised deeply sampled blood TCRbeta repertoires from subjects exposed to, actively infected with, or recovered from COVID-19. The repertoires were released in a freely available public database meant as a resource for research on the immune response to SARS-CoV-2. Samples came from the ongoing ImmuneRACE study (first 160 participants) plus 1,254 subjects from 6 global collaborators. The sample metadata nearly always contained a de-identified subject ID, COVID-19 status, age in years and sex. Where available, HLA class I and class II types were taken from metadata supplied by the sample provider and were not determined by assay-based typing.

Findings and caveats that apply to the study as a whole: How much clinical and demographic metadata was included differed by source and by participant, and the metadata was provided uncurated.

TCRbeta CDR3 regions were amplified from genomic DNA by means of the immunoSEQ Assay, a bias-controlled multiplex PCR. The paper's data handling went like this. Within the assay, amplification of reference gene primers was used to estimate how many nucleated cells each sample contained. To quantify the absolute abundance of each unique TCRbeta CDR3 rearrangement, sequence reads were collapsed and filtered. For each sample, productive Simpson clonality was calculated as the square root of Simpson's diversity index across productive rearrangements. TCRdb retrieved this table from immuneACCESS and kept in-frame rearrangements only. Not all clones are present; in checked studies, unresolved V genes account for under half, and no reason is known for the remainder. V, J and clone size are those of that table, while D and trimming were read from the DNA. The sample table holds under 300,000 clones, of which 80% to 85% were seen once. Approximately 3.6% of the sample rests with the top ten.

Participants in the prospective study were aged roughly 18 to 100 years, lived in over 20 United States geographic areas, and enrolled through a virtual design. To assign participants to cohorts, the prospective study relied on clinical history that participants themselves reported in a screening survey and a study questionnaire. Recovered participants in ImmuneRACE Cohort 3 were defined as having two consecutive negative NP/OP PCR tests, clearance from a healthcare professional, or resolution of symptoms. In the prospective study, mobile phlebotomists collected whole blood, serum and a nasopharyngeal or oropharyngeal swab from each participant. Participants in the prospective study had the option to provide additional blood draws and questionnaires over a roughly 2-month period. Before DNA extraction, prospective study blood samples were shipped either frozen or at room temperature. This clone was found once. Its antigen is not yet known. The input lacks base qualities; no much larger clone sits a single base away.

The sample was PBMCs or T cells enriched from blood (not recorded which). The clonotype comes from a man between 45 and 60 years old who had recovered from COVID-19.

This receptor carries the CDR3 CASSISLGNQETQYF. Read as DNA, the sequence is TGTGCCAGCAGCATTTCTCTCGGGAACCAAGAGACCCAGTACTTC. This sequence uses TRBV2 and TRBJ2-5; TRBD2 is perhaps the D gene, given 5 matching bases. V drops 6 bases and J drops 0 bases, leaving 14 bases in between. Based on the germline V gene, the CDR1 and CDR2 sequences are SNHLY and FYNNEI. From the cysteine up to the phenylalanine, the CDR3 has a length of 15 residues. CDR3 DNA is the only sequence kept; it has 45 bases, read in frame from the first base.